Included here is one T cell receptor (beta chain) sequence, with context. It lacks a known antigen. Base qualities are missing; no much larger clone stands one base away. Whole blood was collected in K2EDTA tubes by collaborating institutions according to the institutions' own protocols. For TCRbeta analysis, collaborator samples were shipped as frozen whole blood, as isolated PBMCs, or as DNA extracted from either sample type. This entry belongs to a study of blood T cell repertoires in COVID-19 (dated by TCRdb to 2020 to 2021). Study-wide context: The collaborator samples originated in the United States, Italy and Spain and spanned the acute and convalescent phases of COVID-19. The material from the prospective study consisted of cDNA or gDNA derived from T cells, B-cell-depleted T cells, or PBMCs. The dataset comprised deeply sampled blood TCRbeta repertoires from subjects exposed to, actively infected with, or recovered from COVID-19. The repertoires were made available in a free public database intended to serve as a resource for research on the immune response to SARS-CoV-2. The samples were drawn from two sources: the first 160 participants of the ongoing ImmuneRACE study, and 950 to 1,500 subjects contributed by 6 global collaborators. Nearly every sample came with metadata listing a de-identified subject ID, COVID-19 status, age in years and sex. Where available, HLA class I and class II types were obtained from metadata supplied by the sample provider rather than from assay-based typing. Study-wide findings and limitations: Clinical and demographic metadata were provided uncurated, with the amount varying by source and participant.

The immunoSEQ Assay, a bias-controlled multiplex PCR, was used to amplify TCRbeta CDR3 regions from genomic DNA. The authors' pipeline ran thus. The number of nucleated cells in each sample was estimated by amplification of reference gene primers within the assay. Sequence reads were collapsed and filtered to measure the absolute abundance of every unique TCRbeta CDR3 rearrangement. For each sample, productive Simpson clonality was calculated as the square root of Simpson's diversity index across productive rearrangements. Drawn from immuneACCESS, this table holds only the in-frame rearrangements with V and J called that TCRdb kept. Clones are partly lost; checked studies trace under half to an unresolved V gene and leave the rest unexplained. V, J and clone size are those of that table, while D and trimming were read from the DNA. Here the sample has about 110,000 clones; 70% to 85% occur a single time. Of the sample, under 1% is held by the ten largest clones.

The CDR3 has 15 amino acids, counting the end cysteine and phenylalanine. Solely the CDR3 DNA is kept, with 45 bases framed from the first base. V ends up 6 bases short and J 7 bases short, with an unmatched junction base count of 13. CDR1 and CDR2, looked up from the germline V gene, are MDHEN and SYDVKM. The source of this sequence is a human donor with acute or convalescent COVID-19. The donor label of this sample is uncertain. Sequenced input: peripheral blood. The chain employs TRBV28 and TRBJ1-2; 8 nucleotides in the junction match TRBD1. The CDR3 has the sequence CASSPRTTGAFGYTF. The DNA sequence follows: TGTGCCAGCAGCCCCAGGACGACAGGGGCATTTGGCTACACCTTC.